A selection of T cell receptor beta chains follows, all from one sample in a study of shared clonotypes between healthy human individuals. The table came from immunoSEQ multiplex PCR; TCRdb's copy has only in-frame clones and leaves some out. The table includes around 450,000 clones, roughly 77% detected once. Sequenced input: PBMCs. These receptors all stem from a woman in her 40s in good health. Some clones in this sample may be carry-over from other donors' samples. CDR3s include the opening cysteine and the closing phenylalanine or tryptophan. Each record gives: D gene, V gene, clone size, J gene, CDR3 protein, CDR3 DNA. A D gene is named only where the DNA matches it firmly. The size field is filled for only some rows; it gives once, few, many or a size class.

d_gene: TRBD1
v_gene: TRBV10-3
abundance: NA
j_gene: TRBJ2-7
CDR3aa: CAISPSRTGESYEQYF
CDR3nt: TGTGCCATCTCACCTTCAAGGACAGGGGAGTCCTACGAGCAGTACTTC

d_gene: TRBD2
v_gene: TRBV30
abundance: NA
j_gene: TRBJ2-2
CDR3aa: CANLAGASGELFF
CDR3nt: TGTGCTAATCTAGCGGGAGCGAGCGGGGAGCTGTTTTTT

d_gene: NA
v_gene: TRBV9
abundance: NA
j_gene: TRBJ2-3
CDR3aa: CASSRDTTDTQYF
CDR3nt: TGTGCCAGCAGCCGGGACACCACAGATACGCAGTATTTT

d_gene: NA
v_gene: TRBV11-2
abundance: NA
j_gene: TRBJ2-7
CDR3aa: CASSLALARYF
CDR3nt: TGTGCCAGCAGCTTAGCACTAGCTCGGTACTTC

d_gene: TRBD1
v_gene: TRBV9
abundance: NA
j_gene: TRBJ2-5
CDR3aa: CASSQGDQETQYF
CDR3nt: TGTGCCAGCAGCCAGGGGGACCAAGAGACCCAGTACTTC

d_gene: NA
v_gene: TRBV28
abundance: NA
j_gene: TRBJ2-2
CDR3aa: CASSSTLNWRVRPGELFF
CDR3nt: TGTGCCAGCAGTTCGACACTCAATTGGCGGGTCCGACCCGGGGAGCTGTTTTTT

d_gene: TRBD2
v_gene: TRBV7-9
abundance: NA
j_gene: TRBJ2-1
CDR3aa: CASSSLAGVSYNEQFF
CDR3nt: TGTGCCAGCAGCTCTTTAGCGGGAGTGTCCTACAATGAGCAGTTCTTC

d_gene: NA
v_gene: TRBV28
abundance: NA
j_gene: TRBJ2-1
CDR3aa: CASIGGHNEQFF
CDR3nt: TGTGCCAGCATTGGCGGGCACAATGAGCAGTTCTTC

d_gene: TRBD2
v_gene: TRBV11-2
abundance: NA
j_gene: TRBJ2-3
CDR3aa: CASSSAGGWDTQYF
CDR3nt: TGTGCCAGCAGCTCTGCGGGAGGGTGGGATACGCAGTATTTT

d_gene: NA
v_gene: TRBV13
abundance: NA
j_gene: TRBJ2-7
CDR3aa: CASSLEPYEQYF
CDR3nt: TGTGCCAGCAGCTTAGAACCCTACGAGCAGTACTTC

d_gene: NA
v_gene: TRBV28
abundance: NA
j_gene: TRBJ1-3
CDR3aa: CASSPGGDGNTIYF
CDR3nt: TGTGCCAGCAGTCCCGGGGGCGACGGAAACACCATATATTTT

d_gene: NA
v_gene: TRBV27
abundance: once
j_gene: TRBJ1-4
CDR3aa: CASSLYEWGVEKLFF
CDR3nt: TGTGCCAGCAGTCTCTATGAGTGGGGGGTCGAAAAACTGTTTTTT

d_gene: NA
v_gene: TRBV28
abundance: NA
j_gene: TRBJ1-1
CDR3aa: CASSKLPGQGIVF
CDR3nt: TGTGCCAGCAGCAAACTCCCGGGACAAGGGATTGTCTTT

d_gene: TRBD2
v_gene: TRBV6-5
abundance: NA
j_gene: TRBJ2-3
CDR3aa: CASSYSGLVYF
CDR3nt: TGTGCCAGCAGTTACTCGGGACTAGTGTATTTT

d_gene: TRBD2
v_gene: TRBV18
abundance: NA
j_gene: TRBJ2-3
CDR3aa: CASSATSGSTDTQYF
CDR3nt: TGTGCCAGCTCGGCAACTAGCGGGTCCACAGATACGCAGTATTTT

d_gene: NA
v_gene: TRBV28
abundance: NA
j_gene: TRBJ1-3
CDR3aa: CASSGAPGTIYF
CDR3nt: TGTGCCAGCAGCGGGGCCCCAGGCACCATATATTTT

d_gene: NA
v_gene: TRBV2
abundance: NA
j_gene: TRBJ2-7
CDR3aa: CASRNLLDEQYF
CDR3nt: TGTGCCAGCAGAAACCTTTTGGACGAGCAGTACTTC

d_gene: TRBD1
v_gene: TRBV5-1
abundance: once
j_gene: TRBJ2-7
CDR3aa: CASSWGQGDEQYF
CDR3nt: TGCGCCAGCAGCTGGGGACAGGGGGACGAGCAGTACTTC

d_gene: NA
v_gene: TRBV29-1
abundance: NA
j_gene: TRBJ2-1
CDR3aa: CSVGWDLAYNEQFF
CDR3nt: TGCAGCGTGGGGTGGGACCTGGCATACAATGAGCAGTTCTTC

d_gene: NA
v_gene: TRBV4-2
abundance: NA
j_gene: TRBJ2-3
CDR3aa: CASSQQETSTDTQYF
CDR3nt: TGTGCCAGCAGCCAGCAAGAGACTAGCACAGATACGCAGTATTTT

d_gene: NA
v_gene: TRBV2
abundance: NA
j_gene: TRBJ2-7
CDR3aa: CASSEAVRGNEQYF
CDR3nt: TGTGCCAGCAGTGAAGCGGTCAGGGGCAACGAGCAGTACTTC

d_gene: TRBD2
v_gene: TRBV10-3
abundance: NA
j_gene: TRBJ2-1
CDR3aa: CAISGTSGRTLYNEQFF
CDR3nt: TGTGCCATCAGTGGGACTAGCGGGAGAACCCTCTACAATGAGCAGTTCTTC